Listed below are T cell receptor beta chains from one sample, sequenced in a study of blood T cell repertoires in COVID-19. Profiling relied on immunoSEQ multiplex PCR, and the TCRdb table lists in-frame clones only, not all of them. The data hold 200,000 to 250,000 clones, with about 81% observed a single time. The sample was peripheral blood. These receptors were taken from an elderly woman with COVID-19, enrolled during active disease. The CDR3 runs from the conserved cysteine through the conserved F or W.

V gene	J gene	CDR3 protein
TRBV27	TRBJ1-1	CASSLGAATEAFF
TRBV29-1	TRBJ1-1	CSVVGTGYGNTEAFF
TRBV27	TRBJ1-1	CASSSGLRNTEAFF
TRBV5-1	TRBJ1-3	CASSLGGLVLSGNTIYF
TRBV5-1	TRBJ1-1	CASSLSTVTGTEAFF
TRBV5-1	TRBJ2-7	CASSLTSGGHYEQYF
TRBV19	TRBJ1-2	CASSRHRGYGYTF
TRBV2	TRBJ1-1	CASSDQNYHTEAFF
TRBV28	TRBJ2-1	CASSKMASGYNEQFF
TRBV19	TRBJ1-5	CASSQPFRTDQPQHF
TRBV6-5	TRBJ2-7	CASRARANSYEQYF
TRBV28	TRBJ1-2	CASSSDRANYGYTF
TRBV27	TRBJ1-2	CASSQPRTGKGYTF
TRBV11-2	TRBJ2-2	CASSAARTGELFF
TRBV7-2	TRBJ2-7	CASSGDKAYEQYF
TRBV14	TRBJ2-1	CASSQFPPGLAGVRDEQFF
TRBV3-1/TRBV3-2	TRBJ1-2	CASSRWTGDLGYGYTF
TRBV11-1	TRBJ1-1	CASSNSRRNTEAFF
TRBV7-9	TRBJ2-7	CASSLELAGVEQYF
TRBV28	TRBJ1-4	CASRQSLNEKLFF
TRBV30	TRBJ2-7	CAWSSGLPYEQYF
TRBV11-2	TRBJ1-1	CASSPGKGNTEAFF
TRBV10-3	TRBJ1-5	CAISDRGTGQPQHF
TRBV11-2	TRBJ2-3	CASSLEGLGADTQYF
TRBV6-1	TRBJ1-1	CASSEGAGRSEAFF
TRBV3-1/TRBV3-2	TRBJ2-2	CASSLAGRDTGELFF
TRBV10-3	TRBJ2-7	CASSGPYEQYF
TRBV3-1/TRBV3-2	TRBJ1-1	CASSFRRENTEAFF
TRBV2	TRBJ1-5	CASRGGGSNQPQHF
TRBV29-1	TRBJ1-4	CSVAGTVGEKLFF
TRBV3-1/TRBV3-2	TRBJ2-1	CASSFSGGEQFF
TRBV30	TRBJ2-5	CAWSLPHQRGETQYF
TRBV27	TRBJ1-2	CASSSDRIDGYTF
TRBV10-3	TRBJ2-5	CATRLGGTQETQYF
TRBV3-1/TRBV3-2	TRBJ2-5	CASSPGRTSGEETQYF
TRBV5-4	TRBJ1-1	CASSIGQMNTEAFF
TRBV15	TRBJ1-4	CATSNRDRGNEKLFF
TRBV9	TRBJ2-5	CASSLMSAETQYF
TRBV3-1/TRBV3-2	TRBJ2-5	CASSPSGRAWETQYF
TRBV6-5	TRBJ1-5	CASLGQGNQPQHF
TRBV6-5	TRBJ1-2	CASSMTGTNYGYTF
TRBV5-4	TRBJ2-5	CASSSPTGGEETQYF
TRBV6-2/TRBV6-3	TRBJ1-5	CASSYLPGGAQHF
TRBV6-2/TRBV6-3	TRBJ1-2	CASSFDRDYGYTF
TRBV6-2/TRBV6-3	TRBJ1-3	CASSYSFRLSGNTIYF